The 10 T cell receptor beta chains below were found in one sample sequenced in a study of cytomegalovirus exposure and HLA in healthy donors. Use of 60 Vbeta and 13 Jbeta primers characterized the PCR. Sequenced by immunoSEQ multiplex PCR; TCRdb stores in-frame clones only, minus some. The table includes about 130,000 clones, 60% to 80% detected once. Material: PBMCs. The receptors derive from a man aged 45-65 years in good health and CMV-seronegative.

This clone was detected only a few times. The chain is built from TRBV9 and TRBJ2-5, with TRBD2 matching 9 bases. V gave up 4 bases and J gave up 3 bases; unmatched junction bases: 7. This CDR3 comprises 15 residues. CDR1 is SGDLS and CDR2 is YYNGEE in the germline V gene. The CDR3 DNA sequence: TGTGCCAGCAGCTGGGTAGCGGGAGTGGAAGAGACCCAGTACTTC. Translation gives CASSWVAGVEETQYF. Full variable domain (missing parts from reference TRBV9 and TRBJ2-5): DSGVTQTPKHLITATGQRVTLRCSPRSGDLSVYWYQQSLDQGLQFLIQYYNGEERAKGNILERFSAQQFPDLHSELNLSSLELGDSALYFCASSWVAGVEETQYFGPGTRLLVL.

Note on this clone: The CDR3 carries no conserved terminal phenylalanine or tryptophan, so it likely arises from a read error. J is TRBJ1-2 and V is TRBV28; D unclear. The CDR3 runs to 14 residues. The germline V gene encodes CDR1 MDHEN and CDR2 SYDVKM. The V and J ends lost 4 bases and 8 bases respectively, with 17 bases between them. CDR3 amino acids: CASSSPLYGEGYTL. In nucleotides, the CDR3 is TGTGCCAGCAGTTCCCCACTATACGGGGAGGGCTACACCCTC.

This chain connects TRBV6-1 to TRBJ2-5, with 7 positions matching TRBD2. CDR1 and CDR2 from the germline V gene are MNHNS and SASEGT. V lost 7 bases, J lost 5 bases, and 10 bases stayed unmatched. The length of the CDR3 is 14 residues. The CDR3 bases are TGTGCCAGCACTGGGGGGGGAGCGGATGAGACCCAGTACTTC. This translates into CASTGGGADETQYF.

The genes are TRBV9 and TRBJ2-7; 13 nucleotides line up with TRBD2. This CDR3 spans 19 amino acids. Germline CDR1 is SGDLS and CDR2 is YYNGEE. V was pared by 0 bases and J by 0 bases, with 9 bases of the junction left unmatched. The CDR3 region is CASSVATGTSGINSYEQYF. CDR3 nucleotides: TGTGCCAGCAGCGTAGCTACCGGGACTAGCGGGATTAACTCCTACGAGCAGTACTTC.

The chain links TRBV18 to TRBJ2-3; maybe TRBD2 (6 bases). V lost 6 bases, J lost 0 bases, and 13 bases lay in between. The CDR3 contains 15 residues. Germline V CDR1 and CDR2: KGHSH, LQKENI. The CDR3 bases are TGTGCCAGCTCCCACCGGGACTCGAGCACAGATACGCAGTATTTT. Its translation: CASSHRDSSTDTQYF.

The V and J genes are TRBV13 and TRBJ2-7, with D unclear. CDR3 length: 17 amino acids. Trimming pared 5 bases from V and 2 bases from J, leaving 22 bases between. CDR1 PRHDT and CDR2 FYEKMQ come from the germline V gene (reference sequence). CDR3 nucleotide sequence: TGTGCCAGCAGCCTCGGCCTAGAGTATCCACCCGCCTACGAGCAGTACTTC. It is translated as CASSLGLEYPPAYEQYF.

CDR3 sequence (DNA): TGTGCCACCACTCAGGGGTCAGATACGCAGTATTTT. This translates into CATTQGSDTQYF. The chain is built from TRBV18 and TRBJ2-3, with D perhaps TRBD1 (6 bases). The germline V gene has CDR1 KGHSH and CDR2 LQKENI. Trimming took 10 bases from V and 4 from J, leaving 12 bases between them. CDR3 length: 12 amino acids.

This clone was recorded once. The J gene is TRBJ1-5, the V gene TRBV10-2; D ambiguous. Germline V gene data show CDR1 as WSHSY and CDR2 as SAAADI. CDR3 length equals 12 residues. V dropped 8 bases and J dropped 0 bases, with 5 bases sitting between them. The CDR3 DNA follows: TGCGCCAGCTCTTTTAGCAATCAGCCCCAGCATTTT. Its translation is CASSFSNQPQHF.

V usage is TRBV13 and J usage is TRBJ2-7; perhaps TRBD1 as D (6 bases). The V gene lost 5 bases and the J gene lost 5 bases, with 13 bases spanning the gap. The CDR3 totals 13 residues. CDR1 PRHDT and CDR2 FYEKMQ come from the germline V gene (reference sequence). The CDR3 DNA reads TGTGCCAGCAGCGAAGGGGGTCCTAACGAGCAGTACTTC. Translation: CASSEGGPNEQYF.

The CDR3 sequence is CASRPGHVTGELFF. CDR3 coding DNA: TGTGCCAGCCGGCCGGGACATGTCACCGGGGAGCTGTTTTTT. V and J are TRBV28 and TRBJ2-2; perhaps TRBD1 as D (6 bases). The CDR3 extends over 14 amino acids. Between the trimmed V and J ends, which lost 8 bases and 4 bases, there was a span of 14 bases. Germline V lookup: CDR1 MDHEN, CDR2 SYDVKM.